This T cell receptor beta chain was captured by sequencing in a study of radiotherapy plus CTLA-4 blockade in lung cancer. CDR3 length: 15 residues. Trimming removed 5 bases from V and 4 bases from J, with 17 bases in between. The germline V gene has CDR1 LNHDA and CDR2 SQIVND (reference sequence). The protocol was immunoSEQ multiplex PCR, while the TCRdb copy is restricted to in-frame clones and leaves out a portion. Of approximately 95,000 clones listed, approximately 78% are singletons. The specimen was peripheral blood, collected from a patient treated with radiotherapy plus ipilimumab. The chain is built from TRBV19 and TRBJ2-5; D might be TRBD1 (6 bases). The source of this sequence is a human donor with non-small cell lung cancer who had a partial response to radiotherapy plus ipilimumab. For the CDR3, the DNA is TGTGCCAGTAGTCTCAGACCCAGGGGCCGAGAGACCCAGTACTTC. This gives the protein CASSLRPRGRETQYF.